The subject of this entry is one T cell receptor (beta chain). This clonotype was observed a handful of times. Its antigen specificity is not known. Per-base quality was not reported, and no clone a single base away is much larger than it. Reading from cysteine to phenylalanine, the CDR3 counts 17 amino acids. Solely the CDR3 DNA is kept, with 51 bases framed from the first base. The germline V gene yields KGHSH for CDR1 and LQKENI for CDR2. V is pruned by 3 bases and J by 5 bases, leaving 7 bases of the junction without a gene match. Library prep was done by PCR. Instrument used: Illumina HiSeq 2500. To normalize quantification of the TCRbeta repertoire, the TCR libraries were built with molecular barcoding that relied on unique molecular identifiers. TCRdb cleaned the public reads at Q25 with fastp, built clones with MiXCR and kept in-frame beta chains. CDR3 protein sequences are deduplicated, and each keeps its most common genes and DNA. The sample records about 610,000 distinct CDR3 sequences, 10% to 13% of which are singletons. The ten largest clones take up approximately 4.1% of the sample.

The record originates from a study of T-cell reconstitution after alpha-beta-depleted transplantation in children (dated by TCRdb to the mid-2010s). General notes on the study: Using TCR repertoire profiling, the study quantitatively followed how T-cell immune reconstitution unfolded in children after TCRalphabeta/CD19-depleted allogeneic hematopoietic cell transplantation.

Here the chain combines TRBV18 and TRBJ2-3; TRBD2 matches 14 bases in the middle. This clonotype originated in a human donor who donated a stem cell graft to a child with acute myeloid leukemia. The material was PBMCs from the stem cell graft donor, obtained from the stem cell graft. The nucleotide sequence is TGTGCCAGCTCACCTCCCGGACTAGCGGGAGGTGGAGATACGCAGTATTTT. Its amino acids are CASSPPGLAGGGDTQYF.